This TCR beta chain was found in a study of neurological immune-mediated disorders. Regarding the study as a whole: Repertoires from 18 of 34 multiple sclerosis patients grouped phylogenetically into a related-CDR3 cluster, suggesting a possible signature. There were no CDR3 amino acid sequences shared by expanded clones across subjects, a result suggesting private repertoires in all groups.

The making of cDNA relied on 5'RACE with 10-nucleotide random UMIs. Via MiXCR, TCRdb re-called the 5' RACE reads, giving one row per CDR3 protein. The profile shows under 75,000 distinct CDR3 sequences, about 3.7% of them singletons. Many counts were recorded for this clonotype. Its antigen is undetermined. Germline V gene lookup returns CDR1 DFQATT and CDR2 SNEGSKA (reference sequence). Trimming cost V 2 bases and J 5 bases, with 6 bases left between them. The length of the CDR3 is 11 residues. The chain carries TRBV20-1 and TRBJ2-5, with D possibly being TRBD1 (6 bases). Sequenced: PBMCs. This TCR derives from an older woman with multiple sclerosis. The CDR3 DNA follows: TGCAGTGCTAGAACAGGGGAGACCCAGTACTTC. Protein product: CSARTGETQYF.